Below are 7 T cell receptor beta chains sequenced from a single sample in a study of T-cell memory formation after mild COVID-19. TCRdb passed the 5' RACE reads through MiXCR, listing each CDR3 protein once. The data show about 400,000 distinct CDR3 sequences, with 16% seen just once and 20% to 25% held by the top ten. The source material was PBMCs or a T cell subset sorted from them (not recorded which). The receptors derive from a man aged 18 to 30 who had mild COVID-19 (a few samples of this study predate the infection). Cell type and time point are not known.

The chain uses TRBV5-1 and TRBJ2-5; 10 bases map to TRBD1. Looked up from germline, CDR1 is SGHRS and CDR2 is YFSETQ. J gave up 1 base and V 0 bases, and 6 bases lay outside the gene matches. The CDR3 contains 17 residues. In DNA form, the CDR3 reads TGCGCCAGCAGCTTGGTGGGGACAGGGGCCTCCCAAGAGACCCAGTACTTC. Translated: CASSLVGTGASQETQYF.

The V call is TRBV7-9, the J call TRBJ2-1; 9 nucleotides match TRBD1. The CDR3 runs 17 residues. Trimming at V came to 1 base and at J to 5 bases, leaving 9 bases not matched to a gene. Germline-derived CDR1 and CDR2 are SEHNR and FQNEAQ (reference sequence). The CDR3 nucleotides are TGTGCCAGCAGCTTAGGTAGTGGACAGGGGCCCAACAATGAGCAGTTCTTC. Its protein is CASSLGSGQGPNNEQFF.

This clonotype was observed a few times. This sequence may be a read error, since a much larger clone differs from it by one base. The J gene is TRBJ2-7, the V gene TRBV7-9, with 8 nucleotides matching TRBD1. The V gene's germline CDR1 is SEHNR and CDR2 FQNEAQ (reference sequence). This CDR3 has 12 residues. The junction had 0 bases not matched to a gene; V was cut back by 5 bases and J by 3 bases. CDR3 region: CASSTGGYEQYV. Here the CDR3 DNA reads TGTGCCAGCAGCACAGGGGGCTACGAGCAGTACGTC.

The chain combines TRBV29-1 with TRBJ1-5; D may be TRBD1 (5 bases). The CDR3 runs 15 residues. Trimming left V 4 bases short and J 4 bases short, with 17 bases between. Germline V gene data show CDR1 as SQVTM and CDR2 as ANQGSEA. The CDR3 reads CSVADTGGENQPQHF. CDR3 nucleotide sequence: TGCAGCGTTGCCGATACGGGGGGAGAGAATCAGCCCCAGCATTTT.

V is TRBV5-1 and J is TRBJ2-3; TRBD2 agrees at 10 bases. V gave up 0 bases and J gave up 4 bases; unmatched junction bases: 11. There are 18 residues in the CDR3. The germline CDR1 and CDR2 sequences are SGHRS and YFSETQ. The chain's CDR3 is CASSLESGGGFSPDTQYF. The CDR3 nucleotides are TGCGCCAGCAGCTTGGAAAGCGGGGGGGGCTTTTCCCCAGATACGCAGTATTTT.

Remarks on this clonotype: One base away lies a much larger clone, so this may be a sequencing read error. The chain recombines TRBV10-3 with TRBJ2-5; D assignment may be TRBD1 or TRBD2 (6 bases each). This CDR3 has 14 residues. Germline V gene data show CDR1 as ENHRY and CDR2 as SYGVKD. This CDR3 is CAISEGEVRETKYF. CDR3 coding DNA: TGTGCCATCAGCGAGGGGGAGGTTCGAGAGACCAAGTACTTC.

As DNA, the CDR3 is TGTGCCAGCAGCCCGGTGGGGGAGGGCACAGATACGCAGTATTTT. This sequence encodes CASSPVGEGTDTQYF. The chain recombines TRBV7-8 with TRBJ2-3; maybe TRBD2 (6 bases). Trimming removed 5 bases at V and 1 base at J, with 13 bases between. The CDR3 covers 15 residues. Per the germline V gene, CDR1 is SGHVS and CDR2 is FQNEAQ.